Below, 26 T cell receptor beta chains from the same sample are listed, as sequenced in a study of Graves' ophthalmopathy and Graves' hyperthyroidism. CDR3 regions of TCR beta were amplified from RNA transcripts. First-round RT-PCR with HTBI primers preceded a second-round multiplex PCR. TCRdb analysed the multiplex PCR reads with MiXCR anew, one entry per CDR3 protein. Of fewer than 650,000 distinct CDR3 sequences in the sample, 22% were seen once. The sample consisted of peripheral blood. The receptor source for this set is a woman under 30 with stable Graves' hyperthyroidism. Some clones in this sample may be carry-over from other donors' samples.

This clonotype appeared a single time. V gene TRBV12-3 or TRBV12-4 combines with J gene TRBJ1-2, with D possibly matching TRBD1 (6 bases). V lost 6 bases to trimming and J lost 9 bases, with 17 bases between them. The CDR3 is made up of 13 amino acids. The CDR3 here is CASSIRITGCYTF. In nucleotides, the CDR3 is TGTGCCAGCAGCATTAGGATAACAGGGTGCTACACCTTC.

V usage is TRBV6-5 and J usage is TRBJ1-2; 7 bases agree with TRBD1. The length of the CDR3 is 14 residues. V dropped 4 bases and J dropped 7; count of bases not matched to a gene: 9. Germline loops: CDR1 MNHEY, CDR2 SVGAGI. In DNA, the CDR3 is TGTGCCAGCAGTTGGGGACAGAACTTTGCTGGCTACACCTTC. Protein sequence: CASSWGQNFAGYTF.

This clonotype was detected a few times. This is likely a read error, given that the CDR3 carries no conserved phenylalanine or tryptophan at its end. The genes are TRBV19 and TRBJ1-2; D might be TRBD1 (5 bases). Germline V lookup: CDR1 LNHDA, CDR2 SQIVND (reference sequence). V gave up 3 bases and J gave up 4 bases, with 12 bases separating them. The CDR3 sequence is 14 residues long. The CDR3 is CASSMPRATYGYTY. CDR3 nucleotides: TGTGCCAGTAGTATGCCCAGGGCAACCTATGGCTACACCTAC.

The chain combines TRBV13 with TRBJ2-5; 9 bases line up with TRBD2. Looked up from germline, CDR1 is PRHDT and CDR2 is FYEKMQ (reference sequence). Trimming cost V 5 bases and J 5 bases; bases outside gene matches: 9. This CDR3 is 15 amino acids long. The CDR3 DNA reads TGTGCCAGCAGCATTGACCTAGCGGGGATGGAGACCCAGTACTTC. Translated, it gives CASSIDLAGMETQYF.

The chain employs TRBV30 and TRBJ1-1; D is possibly TRBD1 (6 bases). The CDR3 sequence is 14 residues long. The ends were cut back, 3 bases at V and 4 bases at J, with 15 bases in the middle. Germline loops: CDR1 GTSNPN, CDR2 SVGIG (reference sequence). CDR3 residues: CAWSEGRGSTEAFF. The CDR3 DNA reads as TGTGCCTGGAGCGAGGGGAGGGGGAGCACTGAAGCTTTCTTT.

This clonotype appeared many times. This chain connects TRBV6-1 to TRBJ1-2; TRBD1 might be the D (6 bases). Between the trimmed V and J ends, which lost 6 bases and 4 bases, there was a span of 12 bases. CDR3 length: 13 residues. Germline V gives CDR1 MNHNS, CDR2 SASEGT. CDR3 loop: CASSQGQIYGYTF. CDR3 sequence (DNA): TGTGCCAGCAGCCAGGGACAAATCTATGGCTACACCTTC.

This clonotype occurred many times. The chain carries TRBV20-1 and TRBJ1-1, with a tentative D call TRBD1 (5 bases). This CDR3 is 14 amino acids long. CDR1 DFQATT and CDR2 SNEGSKA come from the germline V gene (reference sequence). The germline V and J ends were trimmed by 1 base and 6 bases, with 15 bases remaining between them. CDR3 in DNA: TGCAGTGCTAGAGGCGGGGCGTCGAAACCTGAAGCTTTCTTT. Translated: CSARGGASKPEAFF.

The table lists this clonotype with many counts. The gene calls are TRBV6-5 and TRBJ2-7; 8 bases are shared with TRBD1. CDR1 and CDR2 from the germline V gene are MNHEY and SVGAGI. V shed 2 bases and J 2 bases; nucleotides not matched to a gene: 5. The CDR3 is 15 residues long. CDR3 in amino acids: CASSYARGPAYEQYF. Here the CDR3 DNA reads TGTGCCAGCAGTTACGCCAGGGGGCCAGCCTACGAGCAGTACTTC.

The chain recombines TRBV11-2 with TRBJ1-3; D might be TRBD1 (5 bases). Trimming pared 1 base from V and 7 bases from J, leaving 11 bases between. CDR1 is SGHAT, CDR2 FQNNGV, per germline. This CDR3 is 14 amino acids long. CDR3 DNA sequence: TGTGCCAGCAGCTTAGGGGGCCTGGACAACACCATATATTTT. Translating gives CASSLGGLDNTIYF.

The table lists this clonotype with a few counts. At one end the junction does not follow the germline gene, possibly because of a read error. The gene calls are TRBV11-2 and TRBJ2-7; maybe TRBD2 (6 bases). CDR3 length: 14 amino acids. CDR1 SGHAT and CDR2 FQNNGV come from the germline V gene. The CDR3 spells CASSLEGGAGEQYF. The CDR3 DNA reads as TGTGCCAGCAGCCTAGAGGGAGGTGCTGGGGAGCAGTACTTC.

The chain carries TRBV29-1 and TRBJ1-2; 7 positions match TRBD1. The CDR3 covers 14 residues. CDR1 SQVTM and CDR2 ANQGSEA come from the germline V gene. V lost 6 bases, J lost 4 bases, and 11 bases stayed unmatched. CDR3 in amino acids: CSVAADRSVYGYTF. As DNA, the CDR3 is TGCAGCGTCGCTGCGGACAGGTCCGTCTATGGCTACACCTTC.

This clonotype was detected many times. The genes are TRBV28 and TRBJ2-7; D remains unclear. CDR3 length equals 14 residues. Germline CDR1 MDHEN, CDR2 SYDVKM. V was shortened by 3 bases and J by 0 bases, with 9 bases between the two germline ends. The CDR3 sequence is CASSFPGSSYEQYF. The CDR3 DNA is TGTGCCAGCAGTTTTCCGGGCAGCTCCTACGAGCAGTACTTC.

This clonotype was counted only a few times. J is TRBJ2-4 and V is TRBV18, with D perhaps TRBD2 (6 bases). The V and J ends lost 2 bases and 5 bases respectively, with 10 bases between them. Germline loops: CDR1 KGHSH, CDR2 LQKENI. CDR3 length: 14 residues. In DNA form, the CDR3 reads TGTGCCAGCTCACCAGACGCGGGACAAAACATTCAGTACTTC. Translating it yields CASSPDAGQNIQYF.

This chain links TRBV11-2 with TRBJ1-4; D ambiguous. Germline V gene sequence: CDR1 SGHAT, CDR2 FQNNGV. V gave up 1 base and J gave up 6 bases, with 6 bases separating them. The CDR3 covers 13 residues. CDR3 DNA sequence: TGTGCCAGCAGCTTAGGAGCGGATGAAAAACTGTTTTTT. Amino acids: CASSLGADEKLFF.

The table lists this clonotype with many counts. This rearrangement joins TRBV6-1 to TRBJ2-2; the match to TRBD1 covers 8 bases. The germline V gene has CDR1 MNHNS and CDR2 SASEGT. Losses at the gene ends were 4 bases for V and 4 bases for J; bases not matched to a gene: 11. CDR3 length equals 17 residues. CDR3 protein: CASSGLTGQGGTGELFF. In nucleotides, the CDR3 is TGTGCCAGCAGTGGATTAACAGGACAGGGAGGCACCGGGGAGCTGTTTTTT.

This clonotype has only a few counts. DNA of the CDR3: TGCAGCGTTGCCTTCACCGGGGAGCTGTTTTTT. Translating it yields CSVAFTGELFF. This chain links TRBV29-1 with TRBJ2-2; no clear D gene. With 4 bases removed from V and 4 bases from J, the gap between germline ends came to 4 bases. Germline V gene data show CDR1 as SQVTM and CDR2 as ANQGSEA. The CDR3 consists of 11 residues.

About this clonotype: Since a much larger clone is just one base distant, this may be a read error. In DNA, the CDR3 is TGTGCCCGCGCCGTGACACGGGGGTCCTATGGCTACACCTTC. This codes for CARAVTRGSYGYTF. The chain carries TRBV6-1 and TRBJ1-2; D may be TRBD1 (5 bases). Germline V lookup: CDR1 MNHNS, CDR2 SASEGT. This CDR3 region has 14 residues. With 11 bases removed from V and 4 bases from J, the gap between germline ends came to 20 bases.

The rearrangement uses TRBV6-1 and TRBJ2-7, with TRBD2 matching 11 bases. Germline V lookup: CDR1 MNHNS, CDR2 SASEGT. Trimming cost V 4 bases and J 5 bases; bases outside gene matches: 10. This CDR3 region has 16 residues. The chain's CDR3 is CASSGGRLAGSHEQYF. The CDR3 bases are TGTGCCAGCAGTGGGGGTCGACTAGCGGGAAGCCACGAGCAGTACTTC.

In this sample, this clonotype turned up many times. V and J are TRBV20-1 and TRBJ1-6; D remains ambiguous. This CDR3 has 15 amino acids. V gave up 0 bases and J gave up 2 bases, with 8 bases separating them. Germline V gene sequence: CDR1 DFQATT, CDR2 SNEGSKA (reference sequence). The CDR3 reads CSARDGNTYNSPLHF. CDR3 bases: TGCAGTGCTAGAGATGGGAACACCTATAATTCACCCCTCCACTTT.

The chain recombines TRBV12-3 or TRBV12-4 with TRBJ2-7; 11 nucleotides agree with TRBD2. The J segment lost 5 bases and the V segment lost 0 bases, leaving 6 bases of the junction unmatched. The length of the CDR3 is 16 residues. The CDR3, as DNA: TGTGCCAGCAGTTTAGCTAGCGGGAGGGCCGGGGACGAGCAGTACTTC. Encoded protein: CASSLASGRAGDEQYF.

Here the CDR3 reads CASSQAGMSGYTF. CDR3 nucleotide sequence: TGTGCCAGCAGCCAGGCAGGGATGAGTGGCTACACCTTC. The chain joins TRBV3-1 to TRBJ1-2; D might be TRBD1 (5 bases). This CDR3 is 13 amino acids long. Germline V gene lookup returns CDR1 LGHDT and CDR2 YNNKEL (reference sequence). Trimming cost V 3 bases and J 7 bases, with 12 bases left between them. The whole variable domain, filled in from reference TRBV3-1 and TRBJ1-2, reads DTAVSQTPKYLVTQMGNDKSIKCEQNLGHDTMYWYKQDSKKFLKIMFSYNNKELIINETVPNRFSPKSPDKAHLNLHINSLELGDSAVYFCASSQAGMSGYTFGSGTRLTVV.

This clonotype appeared many times. This rearrangement joins TRBV7-2 to TRBJ2-5; D gene ambiguous. The germline V gene has CDR1 SGHTA and CDR2 FQGNSA. Deletions cut 1 base from V and 0 bases from J, with 12 bases between. The CDR3 runs 16 residues. This chain's CDR3 is CASSLVGSRYQETQYF. In DNA, the CDR3 is TGTGCCAGCAGCTTAGTGGGCAGCCGTTACCAAGAGACCCAGTACTTC.

In this sample, this clonotype turned up many times. The J gene is TRBJ2-7, the V gene TRBV6-1; 8 bases agree with TRBD2. This CDR3 is built from 14 residues. Germline assignment: CDR1 MNHNS and CDR2 SASEGT. J was trimmed by 4 bases and V by 3 bases; bases with no gene match: 5. The CDR3 reads CASSEPGLGYEQYF. The CDR3 DNA reads TGTGCCAGCAGTGAGCCGGGACTAGGATACGAGCAGTACTTC.

This clonotype was seen at least ten times. The genes are TRBV11-2 and TRBJ1-1; 8 bases map to TRBD1. CDR1 SGHAT and CDR2 FQNNGV come from the germline V gene. The CDR3 is 13 amino acids. The ends lost 3 bases at V and 7 bases at J; junction bases unmatched: 4. CDR3 loop: CASSFGTGLEAFF. The CDR3 DNA sequence: TGTGCCAGCAGCTTCGGGACAGGACTTGAAGCTTTCTTT.

This clonotype was found many times. The V and J genes are TRBV30 and TRBJ1-5, with D unclear. V lost 3 bases to trimming and J lost 1 base, with 7 bases between them. Germline V gene data show CDR1 as GTSNPN and CDR2 as SVGIG (reference sequence). The CDR3 is made up of 13 amino acids. CDR3 region: CAWRSGSNQPQHF. The CDR3 coding sequence is TGTGCCTGGAGATCCGGGAGCAATCAGCCCCAGCATTTT.

This clonotype was seen just once. The rearrangement uses TRBV15 and TRBJ2-7; D is unclear. The CDR3 length is 14 residues. Germline CDR1 LNHNV, CDR2 YYDKDF (reference sequence). The V end lost 4 bases, the J end lost 3 bases, and 13 bases lay between the germline ends. CDR3 bases: TGTGCCACCAGCAAATATAACGTGTACTACGAGCAGTACTTC. Its protein product is CATSKYNVYYEQYF.